Each of the 27 T cell receptor beta chains below was sequenced from the same sample in a study of cytomegalovirus exposure and HLA in healthy donors. 60 Vbeta and 13 Jbeta primers were used in PCR. TCRdb's copy holds only in-frame clones and misses some; the assay was immunoSEQ multiplex PCR. Counted here are under 200,000 clones, around 80% occurring once; the ten biggest clones make up roughly 2%. Sequencing was done on a sample of PBMCs. The receptor source for this set is a man aged 35 to 55 in good health and CMV-seronegative.

This sequence joins TRBV23-1 and TRBJ2-3; unclear D gene. TRBV23-1 is annotated as an ORF whose role is uncertain. Trimming cost V 0 bases and J 0 bases, with 13 bases left between them. The CDR3 totals 17 residues. The CDR3, as DNA: TGCGCCAGCAGTCAATCGGTGTGGAGATTCAGCACAGATACGCAGTATTTT. Its translation: CASSQSVWRFSTDTQYF.

The DNA for the CDR3 is TGTGCCAGCAGCTCAGGACTGGAACAAGAGACCCAGTACTTC. This encodes CASSSGLEQETQYF. The rearrangement joins TRBV5-8 to TRBJ2-5, with a weak D call TRBD2 (5 bases). CDR1 and CDR2 (germline): SGHTS, YDEGEE. With 3 bases removed from V and 2 bases from J, the gap between germline ends came to 11 bases. The CDR3 length is 14 residues.

The chain combines TRBV29-1 with TRBJ1-2, with TRBD1 matching over 9 bases. With 6 bases clipped from V and 7 bases from J, the junction kept 12 bases outside the gene matches. Germline CDR1 is SQVTM and CDR2 is ANQGSEA. CDR3 length: 14 amino acids. Here the CDR3 reads CSVGQGQGSGGYTF. Here the CDR3 DNA reads TGCAGCGTCGGACAGGGACAGGGAAGCGGTGGCTACACCTTC.

The rearrangement links TRBV6-6 to TRBJ2-7; D possibly corresponds to TRBD1 (6 bases). Trimming shortened V by 6 bases and J by 1 base, and 16 bases separated the two germline ends. The CDR3 has 15 amino acids. The germline V gene encodes CDR1 MNHNY and CDR2 SVGAGI (reference sequence). CDR3 residues: CASRLQGPSSYEQYF. The CDR3 DNA reads TGTGCCAGCAGATTACAGGGTCCAAGTTCCTACGAGCAGTACTTC.

The chain combines TRBV5-1 with TRBJ2-1, with TRBD2 as a possible D gene (6 bases). V dropped 1 base and J dropped 5 bases, with 7 bases sitting between them. This CDR3 contains 13 residues. CDR1 SGHRS and CDR2 YFSETQ come from the germline V gene. CDR3 coding DNA: TGCGCCAGCAGCTTGTGGGGGGACAATGAGCAGTTCTTC. Its translation is CASSLWGDNEQFF. Full variable domain (rest looked up from reference TRBV5-1 and TRBJ2-1): KAGVTQTPRYLIKTRGQQVTLSCSPISGHRSVSWYQQTPGQGLQFLFEYFSETQRNKGNFPGRFSGRQFSNSRSEMNVSTLELGDSALYLCASSLWGDNEQFFGPGTRLTVL.

This chain connects TRBV7-2 to TRBJ2-3, with D possibly TRBD1 on 5 matching bases. Deletions cut 2 bases from V and 2 bases from J, with 11 bases between. Germline V gene lookup returns CDR1 SGHTA and CDR2 FQGNSA. This CDR3 comprises 15 residues. Here the CDR3 DNA reads TGTGCCAGCAGCTTAAGCAGACAGCCCACAGATACGCAGTATTTT. This encodes CASSLSRQPTDTQYF.

The V call is TRBV19, the J call TRBJ2-2, with TRBD1 matching 7 bases. With V trimmed by 9 bases and J by 3 bases, 7 bases remained unmatched. The CDR3 runs to 14 residues. Germline CDR1 is LNHDA and CDR2 is SQIVND (reference sequence). This CDR3 reads CASLDREHTGELFF. The CDR3 nucleotides read TGTGCCAGCCTAGACAGGGAACACACCGGGGAGCTGTTTTTT.

This chain joins TRBV19 and TRBJ2-2; tentative D call: TRBD2 (6 bases). CDR3 length: 14 residues. Germline CDR1 reads LNHDA; CDR2 reads SQIVND (reference sequence). Trimming removed 4 bases at V and 4 bases at J, with 10 bases between. The CDR3 reads CASSRDFSTGELFF. Here the CDR3 DNA reads TGTGCCAGTAGTAGGGACTTCTCCACCGGGGAGCTGTTTTTT. The entire variable domain, with the rest obtained from reference TRBV19 and TRBJ2-2, is as follows: DGGITQSPKYLFRKEGQNVTLSCEQNLNHDAMYWYRQDPGQGLRLIYYSQIVNDFQKGDIAEGYSVSREKKESFPLTVTSAQKNPTAFYLCASSRDFSTGELFFGEGSRLTVL.

This chain joins TRBV21-1 and TRBJ2-5; the table assigns TRBD1, which was not confirmed against the DNA. TRBV21-1 corresponds to a pseudogene. The CDR3 extends over 20 amino acids. The CDR3 DNA sequence: TGTGCCAGCAGCAGAAGACAGGGCGCGCTTGTACCCGGTAGACAAGAGACCCAGTACTTC. Its protein product is CASSRRQGALVPGRQETQYF.

V usage is TRBV2 and J usage is TRBJ1-5; 8 bases agree with TRBD1. The CDR3 has 14 amino acids. Germline values: CDR1 SNHLY, CDR2 FYNNEI. The V and J ends lost 7 bases and 3 bases, in that order; junction bases with no gene match: 5. This CDR3 reads CASNPTGVNQPQHF. The CDR3 DNA sequence: TGTGCCAGCAACCCGACAGGGGTCAATCAGCCCCAGCATTTT.

The rearrangement links TRBV5-1 to TRBJ1-3, with a tentative D call TRBD1 (6 bases). The CDR3 runs to 14 residues. Germline V CDR1 and CDR2: SGHRS, YFSETQ. V was cut by 4 bases and J by 4 bases, with 12 bases left in between. The CDR3 nucleotides read TGCGCCAGCAGCCGATCCGGACAGGGAAACACCATATATTTT. Encoded protein: CASSRSGQGNTIYF. The whole variable domain, remainder taken from reference TRBV5-1 and TRBJ1-3, is KAGVTQTPRYLIKTRGQQVTLSCSPISGHRSVSWYQQTPGQGLQFLFEYFSETQRNKGNFPGRFSGRQFSNSRSEMNVSTLELGDSALYLCASSRSGQGNTIYFGEGSWLTVV.

The V gene is TRBV27, the J gene TRBJ1-2, with a tentative D call TRBD1 (5 bases). Germline assignment: CDR1 MNHEY and CDR2 SMNVEV (reference sequence). The CDR3 loop spans 14 amino acids. With 6 bases removed from V and 4 bases from J, the gap between germline ends came to 15 bases. As DNA, the CDR3 is TGTGCCAGCAGCTTCGGTGACAGACCCTATGGCTACACCTTC. This gives the protein CASSFGDRPYGYTF.

This chain connects TRBV6-5 to TRBJ2-5; 8 bases are a match to TRBD1. The J call may be faulty, since TRBJ2-7 better matches the DNA end. Germline V CDR1 and CDR2: MNHEY, SVGAGI. The CDR3 has 15 amino acids. Here the CDR3 reads CASNRPGTGPYEQYF. CDR3 nucleotide sequence: TGTGCCAGCAACCGACCCGGGACAGGCCCCTACGAGCAGTACTTC.

This sequence joins TRBV5-1 and TRBJ2-7; 9 nucleotides line up with TRBD1. The V segment lost 3 bases and the J segment 5 bases; nucleotides outside the gene matches: 6. This CDR3 region has 14 residues. Per germline, CDR1 SGHRS and CDR2 YFSETQ. CDR3 coding DNA: TGCGCCAGCAGCTCCGACAGGGGGGATAACGAGCAGTACTTC. It yields the protein CASSSDRGDNEQYF. The complete variable domain, with remaining parts taken from reference TRBV5-1 and TRBJ2-7, reads KAGVTQTPRYLIKTRGQQVTLSCSPISGHRSVSWYQQTPGQGLQFLFEYFSETQRNKGNFPGRFSGRQFSNSRSEMNVSTLELGDSALYLCASSSDRGDNEQYFGPGTRLTVT.

J is TRBJ1-3 and V is TRBV6-1, with D maybe TRBD1 (6 bases). Germline CDR1 MNHNS, CDR2 SASEGT. CDR3 length equals 17 residues. Trimming cost V 1 base and J 1 base, with 14 bases left between them. The CDR3 sequence is CASSEDLRGGSGNTIYF. CDR3 DNA: TGTGCCAGCAGTGAAGATTTAAGGGGGGGTTCTGGAAACACCATATATTTT.

The chain combines TRBV7-8 with TRBJ2-1; 9 nucleotides align to TRBD2. CDR1 is SGHVS and CDR2 is FQNEAQ in the germline V gene. The CDR3 length is 20 residues. J gave up 6 bases and V 5 bases, and 23 bases lay outside the gene matches. In nucleotides, the CDR3 is TGTGCCAGCAGCCTAGATCAGCCGATAAGCGTAGCGGGAGAGAGCAATGAGCAGTTCTTC. Protein product: CASSLDQPISVAGESNEQFF.

The chain carries TRBV15 and TRBJ2-3, with D unresolved. The CDR3 extends over 16 amino acids. Trimming removed 4 bases from V and 0 bases from J, with 14 bases in between. CDR1 and CDR2 from the germline V gene are LNHNV and YYDKDF (reference sequence). The CDR3 DNA reads as TGTGCCACCAGCACCTTAACCAGTTCTAGCACAGATACGCAGTATTTT. Protein product: CATSTLTSSSTDTQYF.

This chain links TRBV18 with TRBJ1-1, with D hard to call. The V end lost 6 bases, the J end lost 5 bases, and 13 bases lay between the germline ends. In germline, CDR1 is KGHSH, CDR2 LQKENI. This CDR3 is built from 13 residues. CDR3 protein: CASSPSGRTEAFF. The CDR3 DNA is TGTGCCAGCTCCCCGAGCGGTCGGACTGAAGCTTTCTTT.

V and J are TRBV28 and TRBJ2-7; 7 bases line up with TRBD1. The CDR3 runs 15 residues. CDR1 and CDR2 (germline): MDHEN, SYDVKM. Trimming at V came to 8 bases and at J to 3 bases, leaving 13 bases not matched to a gene. CDR3 protein: CASSTGGQGDYEQYF. CDR3 in DNA: TGTGCCAGCTCCACCGGTGGGCAGGGGGACTACGAGCAGTACTTC. Looking up the rest from reference TRBV28 and TRBJ2-7 gives the full variable domain: DVKVTQSSRYLVKRTGEKVFLECVQDMDHENMFWYRQDPGLGLRLIYFSYDVKMKEKGDIPEGYSVSREKKERFSLILESASTNQTSMYLCASSTGGQGDYEQYFGPGTRLTVT.

This clone appeared once. This sequence joins TRBV28 and TRBJ2-2; the match to TRBD1 covers 9 bases. The CDR3 runs to 16 residues. The V gene end was trimmed by 6 bases and the J gene end by 6 bases; junction bases not matched to a gene: 11. Germline V CDR1 and CDR2: MDHEN, SYDVKM. CDR3 in DNA: TGTGCCAGCAGAACATCCGGGACAGGGAGGGCCGGGGAGCTGTTTTTT. Amino acid sequence: CASRTSGTGRAGELFF.

This clone showed up just once. The chain employs TRBV5-1 and TRBJ2-3, with 9 positions matching TRBD1. V lost 7 bases to trimming and J lost 1 base; unmatched junction nucleotides: 1. The CDR3 spans 13 residues. Per germline, CDR1 SGHRS and CDR2 YFSETQ. CDR3 residues: CASRDRGTDTQYF. The CDR3 nucleotides read TGCGCCAGCCGGGACAGGGGCACAGATACGCAGTATTTT. Using reference TRBV5-1 and TRBJ2-3 for the parts outside the CDR3, the full variable domain is KAGVTQTPRYLIKTRGQQVTLSCSPISGHRSVSWYQQTPGQGLQFLFEYFSETQRNKGNFPGRFSGRQFSNSRSEMNVSTLELGDSALYLCASRDRGTDTQYFGPGTRLTVL.

The chain uses TRBV19 and TRBJ2-1; D possibly corresponds to TRBD1 (5 bases). The CDR3 covers 14 residues. Per the germline V gene, CDR1 is LNHDA and CDR2 is SQIVND (reference sequence). Trimming took 2 bases from V and 7 from J, leaving 12 bases between them. In DNA, the CDR3 is TGTGCCAGTAGTATACAGGGTAGAGCGAATGAGCAGTTCTTC. This translates into CASSIQGRANEQFF.

V and J are TRBV5-4 and TRBJ2-1; 7 positions agree with TRBD1. Per germline, CDR1 SGHNT and CDR2 YYREEE (reference sequence). J gave up 9 bases and V 2 bases, and 8 bases lay outside the gene matches. There are 14 residues in the CDR3. The CDR3 is CASSLATGFREQFF. CDR3 DNA: TGTGCCAGCAGCTTAGCGACAGGGTTCCGTGAGCAGTTCTTC. Full variable domain (rest looked up from reference TRBV5-4 and TRBJ2-1): ETGVTQSPTHLIKTRGQQVTLRCSSQSGHNTVSWYQQALGQGPQFIFQYYREEENGRGNFPPRFSGLQFPNYSSELNVNALELDDSALYLCASSLATGFREQFFGPGTRLTVL.

V is TRBV19 and J is TRBJ1-2, with D perhaps TRBD1 (5 bases). The CDR3 loop spans 12 amino acids. Trimming took off 3 bases at V and 4 bases at J, with 6 bases between the two ends. Germline V lookup: CDR1 LNHDA, CDR2 SQIVND (reference sequence). The CDR3 protein is CASSMQGYGYTF. CDR3 nucleotides: TGTGCCAGTAGTATGCAGGGCTATGGCTACACCTTC.

V and J are TRBV7-6 and TRBJ2-7; D is perhaps TRBD2 (6 bases). Germline V gene sequence: CDR1 SGHVS, CDR2 FNYEAQ. The CDR3 consists of 14 residues. V was cut by 4 bases and J by 2 bases, with 12 bases left in between. The DNA of the CDR3 is TGTGCCAGCAGCTCCTCGGGACTGACCTACGAGCAGTACTTC. This sequence encodes CASSSSGLTYEQYF.

The chain links TRBV7-2 to TRBJ2-6, with 7 bases lining up with TRBD1. From germline, CDR1 is SGHTA and CDR2 FQGNSA. The CDR3 loop spans 19 amino acids. The V gene end was trimmed by 5 bases and the J gene end by 0 bases; junction bases not matched to a gene: 13. CDR3 bases: TGTGCCAGCAGCACACCCCTGGGACAGTTTATCTCTGGGGCCAACGTCCTGACTTTC. Translating gives CASSTPLGQFISGANVLTF.

This clone was counted between two and nine times. The chain combines TRBV19 with TRBJ2-7; 9 positions match TRBD1. This CDR3 is built from 13 residues. The germline CDR1 and CDR2 sequences are LNHDA and SQIVND (reference sequence). The trim removed 4 bases at V and 5 bases at J, leaving 3 bases unmatched. The DNA of the CDR3 is TGTGCCAGTAGTAAGGGACAGGGTGACGAGCAGTACTTC. This sequence encodes CASSKGQGDEQYF.